This T cell receptor beta chain was recovered during a study of cytomegalovirus exposure and HLA in healthy donors. Study in general: Findings of an earlier analysis included roughly 120 million unique TCR beta sequences from 200 million or so T cells.

The study ran its PCR with 60 Vbeta and 13 Jbeta primers. Measured with immunoSEQ multiplex PCR; TCRdb has only the in-frame clones, and not every one. The specimen's table records about 58,000 clones. Germline V gives CDR1 LNHNV, CDR2 YYDKDF (reference sequence). This CDR3 has 14 residues. Trimming cost V 6 bases and J 5 bases, with 13 bases left between them. This rearrangement joins TRBV15 to TRBJ1-4; D is perhaps TRBD1 (6 bases). The sequenced sample consisted of PBMCs. The source of this sequence is a male donor in good health and CMV-seronegative. CDR3 amino acids: CATRTEGDNEKLFF. In DNA, the CDR3 is TGTGCCACCAGGACAGAGGGGGACAATGAAAAACTGTTTTTT.